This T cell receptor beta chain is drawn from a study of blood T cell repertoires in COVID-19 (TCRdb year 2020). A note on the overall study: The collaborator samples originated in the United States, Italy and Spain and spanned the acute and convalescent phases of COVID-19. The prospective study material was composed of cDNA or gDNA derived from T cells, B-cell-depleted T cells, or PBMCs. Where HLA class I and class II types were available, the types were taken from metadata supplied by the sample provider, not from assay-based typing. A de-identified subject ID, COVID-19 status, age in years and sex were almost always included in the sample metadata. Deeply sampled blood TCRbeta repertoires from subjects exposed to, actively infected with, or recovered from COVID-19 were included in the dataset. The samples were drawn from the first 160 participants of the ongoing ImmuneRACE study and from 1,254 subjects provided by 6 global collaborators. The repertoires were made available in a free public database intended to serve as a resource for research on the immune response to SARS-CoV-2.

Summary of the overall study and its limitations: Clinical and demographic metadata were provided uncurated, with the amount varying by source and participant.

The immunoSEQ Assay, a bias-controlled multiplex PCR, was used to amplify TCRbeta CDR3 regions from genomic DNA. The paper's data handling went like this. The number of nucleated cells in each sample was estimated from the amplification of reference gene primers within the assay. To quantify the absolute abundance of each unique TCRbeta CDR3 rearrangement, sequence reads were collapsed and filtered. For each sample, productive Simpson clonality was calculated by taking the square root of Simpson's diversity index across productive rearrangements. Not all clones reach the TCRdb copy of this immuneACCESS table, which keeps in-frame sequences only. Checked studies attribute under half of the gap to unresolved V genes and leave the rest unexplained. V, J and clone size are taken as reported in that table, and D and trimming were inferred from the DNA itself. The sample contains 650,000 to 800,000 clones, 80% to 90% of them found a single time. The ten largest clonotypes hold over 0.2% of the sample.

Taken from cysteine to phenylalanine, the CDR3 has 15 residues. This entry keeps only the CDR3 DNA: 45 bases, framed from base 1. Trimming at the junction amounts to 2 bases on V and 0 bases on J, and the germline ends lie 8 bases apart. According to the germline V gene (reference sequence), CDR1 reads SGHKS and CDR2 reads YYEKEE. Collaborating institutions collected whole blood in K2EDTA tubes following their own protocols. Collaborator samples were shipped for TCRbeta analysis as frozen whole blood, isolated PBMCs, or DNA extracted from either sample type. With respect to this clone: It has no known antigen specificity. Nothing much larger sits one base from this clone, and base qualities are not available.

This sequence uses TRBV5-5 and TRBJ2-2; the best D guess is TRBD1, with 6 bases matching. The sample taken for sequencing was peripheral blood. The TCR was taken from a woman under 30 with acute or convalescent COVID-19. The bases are TGTGCCAGCAGCTTCTGGACAGCGAACACCGGGGAGCTGTTTTTT. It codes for CASSFWTANTGELFF. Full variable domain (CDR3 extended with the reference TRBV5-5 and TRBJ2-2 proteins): DAGVTQSPTHLIKTRGQQVTLRCSPISGHKSVSWYQQVLGQGPQFIFQYYEKEERGRGNFPDRFSARQFPNYSSELNVNALLLGDSALYLCASSFWTANTGELFFGEGSRLTVL.